These 29 T cell receptor beta chains were all obtained from the same sample, sequenced in a study of neurological immune-mediated disorders. TCRdb passed the 5' RACE reads through MiXCR, listing each CDR3 protein once. Here the sample spans about 120,000 distinct CDR3 sequences, about 3.2% being singletons. Sample: PBMCs. These receptors all come from a woman aged 25 to 39 with multiple sclerosis.

On this clonotype itself: An end of the junction differs from the germline gene, which may be a read error. This rearrangement joins TRBV5-6 to TRBJ1-5; D is unclear. The CDR3 is made up of 13 amino acids. CDR1 SGHDT and CDR2 YYEEEE come from the germline V gene. CDR3 residues: CASSLGIGKTQNF. CDR3 nucleotides: TGTGCCAGCAGCTTGGGTATCGGTAAGACCCAGAATTTT.

This clonotype has ten or more counts. The J gene is TRBJ1-2, the V gene TRBV9; the D gene is possibly TRBD1 (5 bases). V was cut by 0 bases and J by 8 bases, with 14 bases left in between. CDR1 and CDR2 (germline): SGDLS, YYNGEE. The CDR3 is 14 amino acids. The DNA for the CDR3 is TGTGCCAGCAGCGTAGAGGGGATACCCGGGGGCTACACCTTC. Amino acid sequence: CASSVEGIPGGYTF.

V is TRBV5-1 and J is TRBJ2-7; 12 positions match TRBD2. The CDR3 contains 16 residues. Per the germline V gene, CDR1 is SGHRS and CDR2 is YFSETQ. The junction had 6 bases not matched to a gene; V was cut back by 0 bases and J by 5 bases. CDR3 amino acids: CASSLEASGRGDEQYF. The CDR3 DNA follows: TGCGCCAGCAGCTTGGAGGCTAGCGGGAGGGGCGACGAGCAGTACTTC. The full variable domain, its missing parts supplied by reference TRBV5-1 and TRBJ2-7, is KAGVTQTPRYLIKTRGQQVTLSCSPISGHRSVSWYQQTPGQGLQFLFEYFSETQRNKGNFPGRFSGRQFSNSRSEMNVSTLELGDSALYLCASSLEASGRGDEQYFGPGTRLTVT.

This clonotype was counted ten times or more. The junction differs from germline at one of its ends, possibly a read error. The chain links TRBV20-1 to TRBJ2-1; no firm D call. The CDR3 has 14 residues. Germline V gives CDR1 DFQATT, CDR2 SNEGSKA (reference sequence). CDR3 in DNA: TGCAGTGCGAGAGGACCGTCACCCCTCAATGAGCAGTTCTTC. This gives the protein CSARGPSPLNEQFF.

This clonotype was seen many times. The chain uses TRBV21-1 and TRBJ1-1; TRBD1 is the table's D call and was not checked against the DNA. TRBV21-1 is noted as a pseudogene. This CDR3 is built from 10 residues. The CDR3 sequence is CASKQGEAFF. DNA of the CDR3: TGTGCCAGCAAACAGGGCGAAGCTTTCTTT.

This clonotype was recorded many times. The V and J genes are TRBV5-1 and TRBJ1-4, with TRBD1 matching over 8 bases. The V gene's germline CDR1 is SGHRS and CDR2 YFSETQ. With V trimmed by 0 bases and J by 7 bases, 2 bases remained unmatched. CDR3 length: 14 amino acids. CDR3 amino acids: CASSLAGQGEKLFF. CDR3 in DNA: TGCGCCAGCAGCTTGGCCGGACAGGGTGAAAAACTGTTTTTT.

This clonotype was counted at least ten times. The rearrangement links TRBV5-1 to TRBJ2-1; tentatively, D is TRBD2 (7 bases). Trimming stripped 0 bases from V and 10 bases from J, with 20 bases between. Looked up from germline, CDR1 is SGHRS and CDR2 is YFSETQ. The CDR3 is 16 amino acids. The CDR3, as DNA: TGCGCCAGCAGCTTGGACTTGTCGGGTGGGGGGGGCGAGCAGTTCTTC. It yields the protein CASSLDLSGGGGEQFF.

This clonotype occurred a few times. The chain combines TRBV7-2 with TRBJ1-2; 11 nucleotides agree with TRBD1. This CDR3 region has 14 residues. J gave up 5 bases and V 6 bases, and 5 bases lay outside the gene matches. Germline CDR1 is SGHTA and CDR2 is FQGNSA. The CDR3: CASRRGQGEYGYTF. CDR3 nucleotide sequence: TGTGCCAGCAGGAGGGGACAGGGGGAATATGGCTACACCTTC.

This clonotype was recorded many times. The rearrangement joins TRBV4-3 to TRBJ2-7; D is uncertain. The CDR3 has 14 residues. Germline CDR1 reads LGHNA; CDR2 reads YSLEER. V was shortened by 1 base and J by 0 bases, with 7 bases between the two germline ends. The CDR3 region is CASSQGGSSYEQYF. CDR3 sequence (DNA): TGCGCCAGCAGCCAAGGGGGTAGCTCCTACGAGCAGTACTTC.

This clonotype was observed many times. The chain joins TRBV12-3 or TRBV12-4 to TRBJ2-4; the match to TRBD1 covers 9 bases. The CDR3 runs to 14 residues. Germline trimming cut 0 bases from V and 7 bases from J; bases unmatched to any gene: 1. The CDR3 DNA follows: TGTGCCAGCAGTTTAGCCGACAGGGGGAACATTCAGTACTTC. It codes for CASSLADRGNIQYF.

This clonotype was recorded many times. The V and J genes are TRBV20-1 and TRBJ2-4; TRBD2 matches 7 bases. Germline trimming cut 8 bases from V and 0 bases from J; bases unmatched to any gene: 13. CDR1 DFQATT and CDR2 SNEGSKA come from the germline V gene (reference sequence). The CDR3 contains 16 residues. This CDR3 reads CSSQNLADLAKNIQYF. Written as DNA, the CDR3 is TGCAGTTCCCAGAACCTAGCGGATCTAGCCAAAAACATTCAGTACTTC.

This clonotype came up many times. The chain couples TRBV20-1 to TRBJ2-7, with 10 nucleotides matching TRBD1. The CDR3 totals 15 residues. Germline trimming cut 3 bases from V and 2 bases from J; bases unmatched to any gene: 7. The germline CDR1 and CDR2 sequences are DFQATT and SNEGSKA (reference sequence). DNA of the CDR3: TGCAGTGCTAGTTCCAGGGGACAGGGGACCTACGAGCAGTACTTC. Translating it yields CSASSRGQGTYEQYF.

This clonotype was seen many times. J is TRBJ2-1 and V is TRBV5-1; maybe TRBD2 (6 bases). The CDR3 has 16 amino acids. V was cut by 0 bases and J by 7 bases, with 17 bases left in between. Germline loops: CDR1 SGHRS, CDR2 YFSETQ. In nucleotides, the CDR3 is TGCGCCAGCAGCTTGGCTGAAGCGAGAGGGACTAATGAGCAGTTCTTC. This gives the protein CASSLAEARGTNEQFF.

This clonotype was counted at least ten times. V and J are TRBV7-2 and TRBJ1-1; D remains ambiguous. The CDR3 totals 13 residues. V lost 6 bases, J lost 5 bases, and 13 bases lay in between. CDR1 is SGHTA and CDR2 is FQGNSA in the germline V gene. This CDR3 reads CASRALGRTEAFF. DNA for the CDR3: TGTGCCAGCAGGGCCCTTGGTAGAACTGAAGCTTTCTTT.

This clonotype was found many times. The V gene is TRBV7-7, the J gene TRBJ2-7; 8 nucleotides align to TRBD1. CDR1 and CDR2 (germline): SSHAT, FNYEAQ (reference sequence). The CDR3 runs 13 residues. The V segment lost 3 bases and the J segment 5 bases; nucleotides outside the gene matches: 3. The CDR3 region is CASSFDRGNEQYF. CDR3 DNA sequence: TGTGCCAGCAGCTTCGACAGGGGAAACGAGCAGTACTTC.

The table lists this clonotype with many counts. The chain couples TRBV27 to TRBJ1-1, with TRBD1 identical over 7 bases. The CDR3 consists of 14 residues. Germline CDR1 is MNHEY and CDR2 is SMNVEV (reference sequence). The J segment lost 2 bases and the V segment lost 6 bases, leaving 6 bases of the junction unmatched. CDR3 loop: CASRRGGENTEAFF. Here the CDR3 DNA reads TGTGCCAGCAGAAGAGGGGGCGAAAACACTGAAGCTTTCTTT.

This clonotype was counted many times. The gene calls are TRBV20-1 and TRBJ1-1; tentative D call: TRBD1 (5 bases). Deletions cut 5 bases from V and 7 bases from J, with 20 bases between. The CDR3 sequence is 14 residues long. The germline CDR1 and CDR2 sequences are DFQATT and SNEGSKA (reference sequence). The CDR3 loop reads CSAFPLQGYDEAFF. Written as DNA, the CDR3 is TGCAGTGCTTTCCCGCTCCAGGGTTATGATGAAGCTTTCTTT.

In its sample, this clonotype was seen many times. The V and J genes are TRBV20-1 and TRBJ1-1; tentatively, D is TRBD1 (5 bases). CDR3 length equals 14 residues. CDR1 is DFQATT and CDR2 is SNEGSKA in the germline V gene (reference sequence). The germline V and J ends were trimmed by 5 bases and 1 base, with 14 bases remaining between them. The CDR3 spells CSAGHTGGNTEAFF. In DNA, the CDR3 is TGCAGTGCTGGACACACGGGCGGGAACACTGAAGCTTTCTTT.

In its sample, this clonotype was seen many times. The DNA of the CDR3 is TGCGCCAGCAGCTTACTCCGGGACAGCTCCTACAATGAGCAGTTCTTC. Protein sequence: CASSLLRDSSYNEQFF. The rearrangement uses TRBV5-1 and TRBJ2-1; 7 positions match TRBD1. CDR3 length: 16 amino acids. The germline V gene has CDR1 SGHRS and CDR2 YFSETQ. The ends lost 2 bases at V and 0 bases at J; junction bases unmatched: 5.

Many counts were recorded for this clonotype. The chain uses TRBV20-1 and TRBJ1-4; the D is unclear. Looked up from germline, CDR1 is DFQATT and CDR2 is SNEGSKA (reference sequence). CDR3 length: 11 amino acids. The germline V and J ends were trimmed by 5 bases and 5 bases, with 6 bases remaining between them. The CDR3: CSAVTNEKLFF. Written as DNA, the CDR3 is TGCAGTGCTGTAACAAATGAAAAACTGTTTTTT.

The chain couples TRBV5-1 to TRBJ1-1, with TRBD1 matching 7 bases. The ends lost 4 bases at V and 1 base at J; junction bases unmatched: 7. Germline V gene data show CDR1 as SGHRS and CDR2 as YFSETQ. The CDR3 contains 15 residues. CDR3 in DNA: TGCGCCAGCAGCAACCGGACAGGCGCGAACACTGAAGCTTTCTTT. It encodes CASSNRTGANTEAFF.

This clonotype was seen ten or more times. The chain has TRBV9 and TRBJ2-2; no clear D. The length of the CDR3 is 14 residues. CDR1 and CDR2 (germline): SGDLS, YYNGEE. V lost 2 bases, J lost 7 bases, and 12 bases lay in between. CDR3 nucleotides: TGTGCCAGCAGCGTTATGGGCGTCAACGGGGAGCTGTTTTTT. Translated: CASSVMGVNGELFF.

This clonotype was seen repeatedly, ten times or more. The rearrangement uses TRBV20-1 and TRBJ2-1; TRBD2 agrees at 8 bases. Germline lookup yields CDR1 DFQATT and CDR2 SNEGSKA (reference sequence). The CDR3 is 14 amino acids. With 3 bases clipped from V and 9 bases from J, the junction kept 10 bases outside the gene matches. The CDR3 sequence is CSASRTSLRSEQFF. Written as DNA, the CDR3 is TGCAGTGCTAGCCGGACTAGCTTAAGGAGTGAGCAGTTCTTC.

V gene TRBV7-2 combines with J gene TRBJ2-7, with D maybe TRBD1 (5 bases). CDR3 length equals 13 residues. The germline V gene encodes CDR1 SGHTA and CDR2 FQGNSA. Trimming removed 2 bases at V and 6 bases at J, with 11 bases between. This CDR3 reads CASSLRPGREQYF. In nucleotides, the CDR3 is TGTGCCAGCAGCTTAAGACCAGGGCGCGAGCAGTACTTC. Variable domain in full (rest from reference TRBV7-2 and TRBJ2-7): GAGVSQSPSNKVTEKGKDVELRCDPISGHTALYWYRQSLGQGLEFLIYFQGNSAPDKSGLPSDRFSAERTGGSVSTLTIQRTQQEDSAVYLCASSLRPGREQYFGPGTRLTVT.

This clonotype was detected ten times or more. The rearrangement links TRBV12-3 or TRBV12-4 to TRBJ1-2; TRBD1 is a possible D gene (6 bases). The V end was cut by 2 bases, the J end by 3 bases, with 16 bases between. The CDR3 consists of 16 residues. The CDR3 loop is CASSLPQGNGYYGYTF. Written as DNA, the CDR3 is TGTGCCAGCAGTTTACCACAGGGAAACGGGTACTATGGCTACACCTTC.

This clonotype was recorded at least ten times. The chain is built from TRBV7-6 and TRBJ2-5; D is unclear. Germline CDR1 is SGHVS and CDR2 is FNYEAQ. The CDR3 extends over 14 amino acids. V was cut by 5 bases and J by 2 bases, with 12 bases left in between. The CDR3 DNA follows: TGTGCCAGCAGCCCCGGACGCTGGCAAGAGACCCAGTACTTC. Protein product: CASSPGRWQETQYF.

This clonotype has at least ten counts. The chain recombines TRBV29-1 with TRBJ1-1, with no clear D. CDR1 is SQVTM and CDR2 is ANQGSEA in the germline V gene. The V end was cut by 4 bases, the J end by 5 bases, with 5 bases between. The CDR3 extends over 10 amino acids. As DNA, the CDR3 is TGCAGCGTTGGAGGGACTGAAGCTTTCTTT. It is translated as CSVGGTEAFF.

This clonotype has at least ten counts. The chain combines TRBV9 with TRBJ2-1, with a weak D call TRBD1 (6 bases). The CDR3 loop spans 15 amino acids. V was clipped by 3 bases and J by 6 bases, with 16 bases between them. Germline CDR1 and CDR2: SGDLS and YYNGEE. The CDR3 sequence: CASSEWNLQGNEQFF. The DNA of the CDR3 is TGTGCCAGCAGCGAGTGGAACCTACAGGGCAATGAGCAGTTCTTC.

The table lists this clonotype with many counts. The chain carries TRBV10-3 and TRBJ1-2; D ambiguous. Per the germline V gene, CDR1 is ENHRY and CDR2 is SYGVKD. The ends were cut back, 6 bases at V and 1 base at J, with 12 bases in the middle. This CDR3 has 14 amino acids. The CDR3 here is CAIREALLNYGYTF. CDR3 DNA sequence: TGTGCCATCAGGGAGGCACTACTTAACTATGGCTACACCTTC.